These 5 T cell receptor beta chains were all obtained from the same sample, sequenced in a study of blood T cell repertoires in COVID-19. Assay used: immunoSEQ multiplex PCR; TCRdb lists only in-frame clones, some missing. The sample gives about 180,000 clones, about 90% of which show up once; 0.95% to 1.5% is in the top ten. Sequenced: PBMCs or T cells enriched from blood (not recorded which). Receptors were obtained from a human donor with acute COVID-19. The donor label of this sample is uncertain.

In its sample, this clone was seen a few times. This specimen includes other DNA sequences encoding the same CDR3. CDR3: CAWSTRGYEQYF. The CDR3 nucleotides are TGTGCCTGGAGTACCAGGGGGTACGAGCAGTACTTC. The chain carries TRBV30 and TRBJ2-7; 7 bases line up with TRBD1. J was trimmed by 4 bases and V by 2 bases; bases with no gene match: 2. The germline gives CDR1 GTSNPN, CDR2 SVGIG (reference sequence). The CDR3 runs to 12 residues.

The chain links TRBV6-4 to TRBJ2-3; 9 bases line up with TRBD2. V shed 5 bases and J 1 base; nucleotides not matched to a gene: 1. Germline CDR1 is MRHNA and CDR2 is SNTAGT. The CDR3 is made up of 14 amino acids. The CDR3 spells CASSSSGGTDTQYF. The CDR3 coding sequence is TGTGCCAGCAGTTCTAGCGGGGGCACAGATACGCAGTATTTT.

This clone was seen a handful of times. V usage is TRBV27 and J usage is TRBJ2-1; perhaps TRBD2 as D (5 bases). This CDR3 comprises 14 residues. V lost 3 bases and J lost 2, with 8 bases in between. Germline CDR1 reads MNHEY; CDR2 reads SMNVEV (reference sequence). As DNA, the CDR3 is TGTGCCAGCAGTTTGAGAGGGACCTACAATGAGCAGTTCTTC. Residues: CASSLRGTYNEQFF.

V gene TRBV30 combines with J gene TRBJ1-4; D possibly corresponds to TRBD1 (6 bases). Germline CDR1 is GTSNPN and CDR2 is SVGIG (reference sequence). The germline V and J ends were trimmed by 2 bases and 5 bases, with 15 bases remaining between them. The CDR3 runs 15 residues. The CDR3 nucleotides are TGTGCCTGGAGTCCCCTCGACAGGCGGAATGAAAAACTGTTTTTT. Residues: CAWSPLDRRNEKLFF.

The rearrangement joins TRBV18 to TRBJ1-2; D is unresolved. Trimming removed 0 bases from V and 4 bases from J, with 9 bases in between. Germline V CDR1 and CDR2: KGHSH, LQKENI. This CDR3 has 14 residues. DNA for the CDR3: TGTGCCAGCTCACCACCGTCTCCCTCCTATGGCTACACCTTC. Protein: CASSPPSPSYGYTF.